This T cell receptor beta chain is from a study of cytomegalovirus exposure and HLA in healthy donors. Broader study findings: Accurate prediction of HLA-A and HLA-B alleles (for most subjects) was reportedly achieved from TCR beta sequences. A missense DCLRE1C variant was associated with V- and J-gene trimming of TCR beta chains in a later analysis, and an independent cohort replicated the association.

PCR primers comprised 60 Vbeta and 13 Jbeta primers. Sequenced by immunoSEQ multiplex PCR; TCRdb stores in-frame clones only, minus some. This table holds roughly 100,000 clones, 10% found once. Points on this clone: Its antigen is currently unknown.

V was shortened by 5 bases and J by 2 bases, with 12 bases between the two germline ends. The CDR3 is made up of 14 amino acids. Germline loops: CDR1 MNHEY, CDR2 SMNVEV (reference sequence). The TCR originated in a man aged 35 to 55 in good health and CMV-seropositive. V usage is TRBV27 and J usage is TRBJ1-1, with D perhaps matching TRBD1 (6 bases). Sequenced input: PBMCs. The CDR3 is CASSPYRVNTEAFF. The CDR3, as DNA: TGTGCCAGCAGTCCCTACAGGGTAAACACTGAAGCTTTCTTT.